Listed below are T cell receptor beta chains from one sample, sequenced in a study of blood T cell repertoires in COVID-19. Method: immunoSEQ multiplex PCR; TCRdb's copy keeps in-frame clones and lacks some. The sample includes about 62,000 clones, 86% seen only once; the top ten take under 1.5%. The sample comprised peripheral blood. These receptors originate from a woman aged 80 or over with acute or convalescent COVID-19. Both conserved end residues are part of each CDR3. Each record gives: CDR3 length, J gene, D gene, V gene, clone size, CDR3 protein, CDR3 DNA. A D gene is named only where the DNA matches it firmly. Only some rows state a clone size, as once, few, many or a class for expanded clones.

>15|TRBJ2-3|TRBD1|TRBV6-5|.
CASSSDRGITDTQYF
TGTGCCAGCAGCTCGGACAGGGGGATCACAGATACGCAGTATTTT
>16|TRBJ1-5|.|TRBV7-8|.
CASSLGAGAAYQPQHF
TGTGCCAGCAGCTTAGGGGCAGGGGCCGCCTATCAGCCCCAGCATTTT
>14|TRBJ2-6|.|TRBV6-6|.
CASLRGSGANVLTF
TGTGCCAGTTTAAGGGGGTCTGGGGCCAACGTCCTGACTTTC
>17|TRBJ2-7|.|TRBV4-2|few
CASSRRGGRGPAYEQYF
TGTGCCAGCAGCCGAAGAGGGGGGCGGGGGCCCGCCTACGAGCAGTACTTC
>14|TRBJ2-2|.|TRBV2|.
CASSQQAYTGELFF
TGTGCCAGCAGTCAACAGGCTTATACCGGGGAGCTGTTTTTT
>16|TRBJ2-2|.|TRBV21-1|few
CAREGQGLRNTGELFF
TGTGCCAGAGAGGGACAGGGGTTACGGAACACCGGGGAGCTGTTTTTT
>14|TRBJ2-7|TRBD1|TRBV7-2|few
CASSRGTGEYEQYF
TGTGCCAGCAGCCGTGGGACAGGGGAATACGAGCAGTACTTC
>15|TRBJ1-2|.|TRBV4-3|.
CASSHLRGGNYGYTF
TGCGCCAGCAGCCATTTAAGGGGGGGTAACTATGGCTACACCTTC
>14|TRBJ1-5|.|TRBV19|.
CASSLRDFNQPQHF
TGTGCCAGTAGCCTCCGGGACTTCAATCAGCCCCAGCATTTT
>14|TRBJ1-1|.|TRBV7-3|.
CASSSPGGTTEAFF
TGTGCCAGCAGCTCTCCTGGGGGCACCACTGAAGCTTTCTTT
>11|TRBJ1-1|.|TRBV6-5|.
CASNLAAEAFF
TGTGCCAGCAACCTCGCGGCTGAAGCTTTCTTT
>16|TRBJ2-3|.|TRBV7-3|.
CASSPQGDSSTDTQYF
TGTGCCAGCAGCCCGCAGGGTGACTCTAGCACAGATACGCAGTATTTT
>14|TRBJ2-1|TRBD1|TRBV6-4|.
CASRTGGNYGEQFF
TGTGCCAGCCGGACAGGCGGAAATTACGGTGAGCAGTTCTTC
>13|TRBJ2-7|TRBD2|TRBV20-1|once
CSASLAGVNEQYF
TGCAGTGCTAGTTTAGCGGGAGTCAACGAGCAGTACTTC
>15|TRBJ1-6|.|TRBV19|.
CASSTSFDRNGPLHF
TGTGCCAGTAGTACCTCTTTCGACAGGAATGGTCCCCTCCACTTT
>15|TRBJ2-7|.|TRBV30|.
CAWSVIIGRGYEQYF
TGTGCCTGGAGTGTAATCATTGGCAGGGGATACGAGCAGTACTTC
>16|TRBJ2-6|.|TRBV5-1|.
CASSSPVGRGANVLTF
TGCGCCAGCAGCTCCCCCGTGGGGCGTGGGGCCAACGTCCTGACTTTC
>12|TRBJ1-2|.|TRBV19|.
CASSIKGDGYTF
TGTGCCAGTAGTATTAAAGGGGATGGCTACACCTTC
>14|TRBJ1-4|.|TRBV5-4|.
CASSFDSPNEKLFF
TGTGCCAGCAGCTTTGACAGTCCTAATGAAAAACTGTTTTTT
>16|TRBJ2-1|.|TRBV5-1|once
CASSPDGQSSYNEQFF
TGCGCCAGCAGCCCAGATGGACAGAGCTCCTACAATGAGCAGTTCTTC
>15|TRBJ2-7|TRBD2|TRBV5-1|once
CASSRGSGESYEQYF
TGCGCCAGCAGCCGGGGGAGCGGGGAGTCCTACGAGCAGTACTTC
>18|TRBJ1-6|.|TRBV5-4|.
CASSFGQGIRSYNSPLHF
TGTGCCAGCAGTTTCGGTCAGGGGATTCGCTCCTATAATTCACCCCTCCACTTT
>15|TRBJ2-3|TRBD2|TRBV7-2|few
CASRASGGGTDTQYF
TGTGCCAGCAGGGCTAGCGGGGGGGGCACAGATACGCAGTATTTT
>16|TRBJ2-7|.|TRBV27|once
CASSLSSTWRAYEQYF
TGTGCCAGCAGTTTATCTTCCACTTGGCGGGCCTACGAGCAGTACTTC
>12|TRBJ2-5|.|TRBV19|.
CASSYPQETQYF
TGTGCCAGTTCCTACCCCCAAGAGACCCAGTACTTC
>16|TRBJ2-5|TRBD1|TRBV7-8|few
CASSTRTGALGETQYF
TGTGCCAGCAGCACCCGGACAGGGGCTTTAGGAGAGACCCAGTACTTC
>15|TRBJ1-5|.|TRBV6-1|.
CASSEVQVSNQPQHF
TGTGCCAGCAGTGAAGTACAGGTTAGCAATCAGCCCCAGCATTTT
>17|TRBJ2-5|TRBD2|TRBV7-2|.
CASSLGGLAGVLETQYF
TGTGCCAGCAGCTTAGGTGGTCTAGCGGGAGTGTTGGAGACCCAGTACTTC
>15|TRBJ1-3|.|TRBV7-2|.
CASSLVPGSGNTIYF
TGTGCCAGCAGCTTAGTCCCAGGCTCTGGAAACACCATATATTTT
>14|TRBJ2-1|.|TRBV19|.
CASSISNRNNEQFF
TGTGCCAGTAGTATCTCTAACCGTAACAATGAGCAGTTCTTC
>13|TRBJ1-3|.|TRBV19|.
CASSDSSGNTIYF
TGTGCCAGTTCCGACAGTTCTGGAAACACCATATATTTT